This entry lists 19 T cell receptor beta chains sequenced from one sample in a study of blood T cell repertoires in COVID-19. The table came from immunoSEQ multiplex PCR; TCRdb's copy has only in-frame clones and leaves some out. The sample carries more than 250,000 clones, roughly 85% recorded once. The sample comprised PBMCs or T cells enriched from blood (not recorded which). The receptors were sampled from a man in his forties who had been exposed to COVID-19.

This chain links TRBV5-1 with TRBJ2-2; D perhaps matches TRBD1 (6 bases). This CDR3 region has 14 residues. CDR1 and CDR2 (germline): SGHRS, YFSETQ. V was clipped by 4 bases and J by 1 base, with 8 bases between them. This CDR3 is CASSKTGNTGELFF. In DNA, the CDR3 is TGCGCCAGCAGCAAGACAGGGAACACCGGGGAGCTGTTTTTT.

This chain uses TRBV5-6 with TRBJ1-6, with D perhaps matching TRBD1 (6 bases). Looked up from germline, CDR1 is SGHDT and CDR2 is YYEEEE. The CDR3 extends over 13 amino acids. V was trimmed by 0 bases and J by 10 bases, leaving 8 bases between them. The CDR3 spells CASSLAGGSPLHF. The CDR3 DNA sequence: TGTGCCAGCAGCTTGGCTGGGGGCTCACCCCTCCACTTT. The full variable domain, completed using reference TRBV5-6 and TRBJ1-6, is DAGVTQSPTHLIKTRGQQVTLRCSPKSGHDTVSWYQQALGQGPQFIFQYYEEEERQRGNFPDRFSGHQFPNYSSELNVNALLLGDSALYLCASSLAGGSPLHFGNGTRLTVT.

This clone has only one observation. The rearrangement links TRBV14 to TRBJ2-5; D call uncertain. The V gene's germline CDR1 is SGHDN and CDR2 FVKESK. V was pared by 2 bases and J by 4 bases, with 14 bases between. The CDR3 contains 15 residues. CDR3 coding DNA: TGTGCCAGCAGCCAACAACTAAATACTCTAGAGACCCAGTACTTC. Translation: CASSQQLNTLETQYF.

The gene calls are TRBV5-8 and TRBJ2-4, with TRBD1 identical over 7 bases. Trimming took 4 bases from V and 9 from J; bases not matched to a gene: 16. Per germline, CDR1 SGHTS and CDR2 YDEGEE. The CDR3 spans 16 residues. CDR3 nucleotide sequence: TGTGCCAGCAGCACGCCGGGACCTAAGCCAGGGGGCATTCAGTACTTC. Protein product: CASSTPGPKPGGIQYF. Supplemented by reference TRBV5-8 and TRBJ2-4, the full variable domain reads EAGVTQSPTHLIKTRGQQATLRCSPISGHTSVYWYQQALGLGLQFLLWYDEGEERNRGNFPPRFSGRQFPNYSSELNVNALELEDSALYLCASSTPGPKPGGIQYFGAGTRLSVL.

The gene calls are TRBV14 and TRBJ2-2, with unresolved D. Per germline, CDR1 SGHDN and CDR2 FVKESK. The V gene lost 4 bases and the J gene lost 2 bases, with 5 bases spanning the gap. The CDR3 contains 13 residues. CDR3 residues: CASSLLNTGELFF. The CDR3, as DNA: TGTGCCAGCAGCCTACTAAACACCGGGGAGCTGTTTTTT.

This chain links TRBV10-2 with TRBJ1-1, with D possibly TRBD1 on 5 matching bases. This CDR3 spans 15 amino acids. Germline CDR1 and CDR2: WSHSY and SAAADI. With 2 bases removed from V and 8 bases from J, the gap between germline ends came to 18 bases. Written as DNA, the CDR3 is TGCGCCAGCAGTGAGCCGTCCGTTGGGGCACGCGAAGCTTTCTTT. This encodes CASSEPSVGAREAFF.

DNA of the CDR3: TGTGCCACCAGCGCCACAGGGCCGAATCAGCCCCAGCATTTT. Its protein product is CATSATGPNQPQHF. V and J are TRBV15 and TRBJ1-5; D perhaps matches TRBD1 (6 bases). The V end was cut by 5 bases, the J end by 4 bases, with 12 bases between. In germline, CDR1 is LNHNV, CDR2 YYDKDF (reference sequence). The CDR3 is 14 residues long.

The chain employs TRBV18 and TRBJ2-3, with TRBD1 matching 7 bases. Trimming removed 6 bases from V and 3 bases from J; junction bases left unmatched: 21. Germline V lookup: CDR1 KGHSH, CDR2 LQKENI. This CDR3 is 19 amino acids long. CDR3 DNA sequence: TGTGCCAGCTCGCAAGTACAGGGACAGCCAAAGAAGAATACAGATACGCAGTATTTT. This sequence encodes CASSQVQGQPKKNTDTQYF.

The chain carries TRBV5-6 and TRBJ2-1; maybe TRBD2 (6 bases). The V end was cut by 4 bases, the J end by 4 bases, with 15 bases between. There are 15 residues in the CDR3. Germline V gene data show CDR1 as SGHDT and CDR2 as YYEEEE. The CDR3 sequence is CASSPYLEGYNEQFF. The CDR3 nucleotides read TGTGCCAGCAGCCCGTACCTGGAGGGGTACAATGAGCAGTTCTTC.

This chain connects TRBV24-1 to TRBJ1-2; D is possibly TRBD1 (6 bases). CDR1 KGHDR and CDR2 SFDVKD come from the germline V gene. The CDR3 has 12 residues. The ends were cut back, 9 bases at V and 8 bases at J, with 15 bases in the middle. DNA of the CDR3: TGTGCCACCGCCTCCAGGGGACGCGGCTACACCTTC. Protein product: CATASRGRGYTF.

This rearrangement joins TRBV18 to TRBJ1-2, with TRBD1 as a possible D gene (6 bases). Germline-derived CDR1 and CDR2 are KGHSH and LQKENI. This CDR3 is 14 amino acids long. V was shortened by 2 bases and J by 8 bases, with 15 bases between the two germline ends. The CDR3 DNA sequence: TGTGCCAGCTCACCAGAGGGGGAGCGGCTGGGCTACACCTTC. Translated, it gives CASSPEGERLGYTF.

The table lists this clone with a count of one. This rearrangement joins TRBV9 to TRBJ2-2, with D tentatively TRBD1 (5 bases). V gave up 1 base and J gave up 2 bases, with 9 bases separating them. Germline lookup yields CDR1 SGDLS and CDR2 YYNGEE. The CDR3 extends over 15 amino acids. CDR3 loop: CASSVPRANTGELFF. The CDR3 DNA reads TGTGCCAGCAGCGTACCCAGGGCAAACACCGGGGAGCTGTTTTTT.

The V gene is TRBV6-6, the J gene TRBJ2-2, with TRBD1 matching over 8 bases. This CDR3 comprises 15 residues. The germline V gene has CDR1 MNHNY and CDR2 SVGAGI (reference sequence). J lost 4 bases, V lost 6 bases, and 7 bases had no gene match. The DNA of the CDR3 is TGTGCCAGCAGATTTCCGGGACAGGCCACCGGGGAGCTGTTTTTT. The encoded protein is CASRFPGQATGELFF.

This clone has just one count. CDR3 DNA: TGTGCCAGCAGTTTTAGCGAGGGCAATGAGCAGTTCTTC. It specifies CASSFSEGNEQFF. The chain couples TRBV28 to TRBJ2-1, with D maybe TRBD2 (5 bases). The V end lost 3 bases, the J end lost 6 bases, and 9 bases lay between the germline ends. The V gene's germline CDR1 is MDHEN and CDR2 SYDVKM. The CDR3 consists of 13 residues.

J is TRBJ1-6 and V is TRBV6-5; D unresolved. Germline CDR1 and CDR2: MNHEY and SVGAGI. V lost 8 bases and J lost 10, with 18 bases in between. The length of the CDR3 is 14 residues. This chain's CDR3 is CASSMAGSNSPLHF. As DNA, the CDR3 is TGTGCCAGCTCAATGGCGGGTTCGAACTCACCCCTCCACTTT.

CDR3: CASSSQGGFLPYEQYF. The DNA of the CDR3 is TGTGCCAGCAGCTCCCAGGGAGGGTTTTTACCCTACGAGCAGTACTTC. The V and J genes are TRBV14 and TRBJ2-7; 7 bases line up with TRBD2. The V gene's germline CDR1 is SGHDN and CDR2 FVKESK. The CDR3 contains 16 residues. V was pared by 5 bases and J by 2 bases, with 12 bases of the junction left unmatched. Full variable domain (rest looked up from reference TRBV14 and TRBJ2-7): EAGVTQFPSHSVIEKGQTVTLRCDPISGHDNLYWYRRVMGKEIKFLLHFVKESKQDESGMPNNRFLAERTGGTYSTLKVQPAELEDSGVYFCASSSQGGFLPYEQYFGPGTRLTVT.

The count of this clone is one. The rearrangement links TRBV3-1 (or the pseudogene TRBV3-2) to TRBJ2-3; the match to TRBD2 covers 9 bases. The ends lost 4 bases at V and 0 bases at J; junction bases unmatched: 2. The CDR3 runs 15 residues. Germline assignment: CDR1 LGHDT and CDR2 YNNKEL (reference sequence). The CDR3 region has the DNA TGTGCCAGCAGCCTGACTAGCGGTAGCACAGATACGCAGTATTTT. Residues: CASSLTSGSTDTQYF.

The chain joins TRBV19 to TRBJ1-2; D is undetermined. The CDR3 has 11 residues. The V and J ends lost 8 bases and 9 bases respectively, with 13 bases between them. Germline-derived CDR1 and CDR2 are LNHDA and SQIVND (reference sequence). In DNA form, the CDR3 reads TGTGCCAGTGGGGAGGTTGTCAGCTACACCTTC. Amino acids: CASGEVVSYTF.

This sequence joins TRBV7-9 and TRBJ2-5; D is uncertain. Per the germline V gene, CDR1 is SEHNR and CDR2 is FQNEAQ (reference sequence). This CDR3 has 17 residues. Deletions cut 1 base from V and 1 base from J, with 16 bases between. This chain's CDR3 is CASSLGRRNRLQETQYF. The CDR3 region has the DNA TGTGCCAGCAGCTTAGGTCGGCGGAACCGACTCCAAGAGACCCAGTACTTC. The variable domain in full, completed from reference TRBV7-9 and TRBJ2-5, reads DTGVSQNPRHKITKRGQNVTFRCDPISEHNRLYWYRQTLGQGPEFLTYFQNEAQLEKSRLLSDRFSAERPKGSFSTLEIQRTEQGDSAMYLCASSLGRRNRLQETQYFGPGTRLLVL.